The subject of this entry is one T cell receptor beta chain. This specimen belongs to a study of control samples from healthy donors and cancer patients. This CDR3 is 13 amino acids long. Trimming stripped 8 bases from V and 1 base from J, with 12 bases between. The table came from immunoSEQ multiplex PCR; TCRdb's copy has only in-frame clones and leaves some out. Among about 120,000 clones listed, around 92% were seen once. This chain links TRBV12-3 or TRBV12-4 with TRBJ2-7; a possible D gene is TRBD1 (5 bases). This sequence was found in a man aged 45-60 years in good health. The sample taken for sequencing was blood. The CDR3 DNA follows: TGTGCCAGCTCATGGACACTTTCCTACGAGCAGTACTTC. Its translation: CASSWTLSYEQYF.